This is a list of T cell receptor beta chains from one sample in a study of blood T cell repertoires in COVID-19. TCRdb's copy holds only in-frame clones and misses some; the assay was immunoSEQ multiplex PCR. This table has 300,000 or so clones, 70% to 90% appearing once. Sequencing was performed on PBMCs or T cells enriched from blood (not recorded which). Receptors originate from a woman between 25 and 40 years old who had recovered from COVID-19. The CDR3 runs from the conserved cysteine through the conserved F or W. D genes are given only for firm matches. Rows may omit the clone size; those that give it use once, few, many or a size class.

clone_size,j_call,v_call,d_call,cdr3_length,cdr3_nt,cdr3_aa
-,TRBJ1-3,TRBV3-1/TRBV3-2,TRBD1,17,TGTGCCAGCAGCCAAGAGGGACAGGGGGTCTCTGGAAACACCATATATTTT,CASSQEGQGVSGNTIYF
-,TRBJ2-1,TRBV2,-,15,TGTGCCAGCACCCTCGGGCAGGGACACTACAATGAGCAGTTCTTC,CASTLGQGHYNEQFF
-,TRBJ1-6,TRBV6-5,TRBD1,15,TGTGCCAGCGGATCAACCGGACAGGGAAATTCACCCCTCCACTTT,CASGSTGQGNSPLHF
-,TRBJ1-6,TRBV18,TRBD1,17,TGTGCCAGCTCACATAGACAGGGGAGCTCCTATAATTCACCCCTCCACTTT,CASSHRQGSSYNSPLHF
-,TRBJ1-2,TRBV10-3,TRBD1,13,TGTGCCATCAGTGAAGACAGGGGGAATGGCTACACCTTC,CAISEDRGNGYTF
-,TRBJ1-1,TRBV19,TRBD1,13,TGTGCCAGTAGGTACAGGGGCGACACTGAAGCTTTCTTT,CASRYRGDTEAFF
-,TRBJ2-7,TRBV25-1,TRBD1,18,TGTGCCAGCAGTGAATACAAAGGGACAGCCATCCTCTCCTACGAGCAGTACTTC,CASSEYKGTAILSYEQYF
-,TRBJ1-2,TRBV19,-,13,TGTGCCAGTAGTATTACAGGGAGCTATGGCTACACCTTC,CASSITGSYGYTF
once,TRBJ2-1,TRBV19,TRBD1,15,TGTGCCAGTAGTATGGGACAGGGGGCCTACAATGAGCAGTTCTTC,CASSMGQGAYNEQFF
-,TRBJ2-7,TRBV3-1/TRBV3-2,TRBD1,14,TGTGCCAGCAGCCAGGCAGGGGGCGCGAACGAGCAGTACTTC,CASSQAGGANEQYF
-,TRBJ1-6,TRBV19,-,13,TGTGCCAGTAGCCAAACAGGTGATTCACCCCTCCACTTT,CASSQTGDSPLHF
-,TRBJ1-5,TRBV11-3,-,14,TGTGCCAGCAGCTTTTTTATCCGCAATCAGCCCCAGCATTTT,CASSFFIRNQPQHF
-,TRBJ2-2,TRBV10-3,TRBD1,15,TGTGCCATCAGGACGGACAGGACGAACACCGGGGAGCTGTTTTTT,CAIRTDRTNTGELFF
-,TRBJ1-1,TRBV5-1,-,15,TGCGCCAGCAGCGAACAGATACGGATGAACACTGAAGCTTTCTTT,CASSEQIRMNTEAFF
-,TRBJ1-2,TRBV29-1,TRBD1,12,TGCAGCACCTTGGAGGGGACAGGGAAACACACCTTC,CSTLEGTGKHTF
-,TRBJ2-2,TRBV10-2,TRBD1,16,TGCGCCAGCAGTTCGACAGGGGGCGCGAACACCGGGGAGCTGTTTTTT,CASSSTGGANTGELFF
once,TRBJ1-3,TRBV4-1,-,14,TGCGCCAGCAGACCGCCCCTCGGTGGAAACACCATATATTTT,CASRPPLGGNTIYF
-,TRBJ1-4,TRBV6-5,-,15,TGTGCCAGCACCAAACATAGGGGTTCCGATGAAAAACTGTTTTTT,CASTKHRGSDEKLFF
-,TRBJ1-4,TRBV18,TRBD1,17,TGTGCCAGCTCAATCGGACAGGGGCCTTTTGGTAATGAAAAACTGTTTTTT,CASSIGQGPFGNEKLFF
-,TRBJ1-6,TRBV19,-,15,TGTGCCAGTAGTATACGTGGAGAGATAAATTCACCCCTCCACTTT,CASSIRGEINSPLHF
-,TRBJ1-5,TRBV2,TRBD1,13,TGTGCCAGCAGGAGACAGGGCGGTCAGCCCCAGCATTTT,CASRRQGGQPQHF
-,TRBJ1-1,TRBV10-1,-,12,TGCGCCAGCAGTGAGGGAGGAACTGAAGCTTTCTTT,CASSEGGTEAFF
once,TRBJ1-3,TRBV27,-,14,TGTGCCAGCAGTCGGGGGGGCTCTGGAAACACCATATATTTT,CASSRGGSGNTIYF
-,TRBJ2-5,TRBV11-2,-,11,TGTGCCAGCAGCGCCCAGGTGACCCAGTACTTC,CASSAQVTQYF
-,TRBJ2-1,TRBV28,-,15,TGTGCCAGCGGGTCCCCCATAGGAGGGGGCTATGAGCAGTTCTTC,CASGSPIGGGYEQFF
-,TRBJ2-3,TRBV4-2,-,15,TGTGCCAGCAGCAAACTAGCTCGTTCCACAGATACGCAGTATTTT,CASSKLARSTDTQYF
-,TRBJ1-1,TRBV5-8,TRBD1,14,TGTGCCAGCAGCTCGGGACAGGCGAACACTGAAGCTTTCTTT,CASSSGQANTEAFF
-,TRBJ2-1,TRBV7-9,TRBD1,15,TGTGCCAGCAGCTTAGGGCAGGGGGCAGGGAATGAGCAGTTCTTC,CASSLGQGAGNEQFF
-,TRBJ1-5,TRBV9,-,15,TGTGCCAGCAGCGTAGGAGCGAATAGCAATCAGCCCCAGCATTTT,CASSVGANSNQPQHF
few,TRBJ2-4,TRBV28,TRBD2,14,TGTGCCACCCGGGGGGGGGTAGCCAAAAACATTCAGTACTTC,CATRGGVAKNIQYF
-,TRBJ1-1,TRBV24-1,TRBD1,15,TGTGCCACCAGTGAACGTGACAGGGTGAACACTGAAGCTTTCTTT,CATSERDRVNTEAFF
-,TRBJ1-1,TRBV5-1,-,13,TGCGCCAGCAGCCCCGGGGGACACACTGAAGCTTTCTTT,CASSPGGHTEAFF
-,TRBJ1-5,TRBV6-2/TRBV6-3,-,16,TGTGCCAGCAGCCTACGGGACACCTCCGGCAATCAGCCCCAGCATTTT,CASSLRDTSGNQPQHF
-,TRBJ2-7,TRBV7-8,-,15,TGTGCCAGCAGCTTAGATTGGGAGGTCCCCTACGAGCAGTACTTC,CASSLDWEVPYEQYF
few,TRBJ1-1,TRBV6-5,TRBD1,13,TGTGCCAGCGCGATGACAGGGGGCACTGAAGCTTTCTTT,CASAMTGGTEAFF
-,TRBJ1-2,TRBV7-9,TRBD1,13,TGTGCCACCGAGACAGGGGGCGACTATGGCTACACCTTC,CATETGGDYGYTF
-,TRBJ1-5,TRBV2,TRBD1,14,TGTGCCAGCAACCTACAGGGGCTGGCGGGGCCCCAGCATTTT,CASNLQGLAGPQHF
-,TRBJ2-1,TRBV5-4,-,13,TGTGCCAGCTCCCCGGGAGCGGAAGCTGAGCAGTTCTTC,CASSPGAEAEQFF
-,TRBJ1-5,TRBV9,-,14,TGTGCCAGCGGGGTTGGGGGACAAAATCAGCCCCAGCATTTT,CASGVGGQNQPQHF
-,TRBJ1-5,TRBV10-1,-,17,TGCGCCAGCAGTGAGGGACAGACAGACGAGGCCGAGGAGCCCCAGCATTTT,CASSEGQTDEAEEPQHF
-,TRBJ1-4,TRBV30,TRBD1,14,TGTGCCTGGAGTGTACGCAGGGGGCGGGAAAAACTGTTTTTT,CAWSVRRGREKLFF
-,TRBJ2-5,TRBV7-4,-,16,TGTGCCAGCAGCTTAGCCGGAGCGCTGTACCAAGAGACCCAGTACTTC,CASSLAGALYQETQYF
-,TRBJ1-4,TRBV6-5,TRBD1,15,TGTGCCAGCAGCCCCGGGACAGTGGCTAATGAAAAACTGTTTTTT,CASSPGTVANEKLFF
once,TRBJ2-7,TRBV29-1,-,12,TGCAGCGTTGCACAGAGAAACTACGAGCAGTACTTC,CSVAQRNYEQYF
-,TRBJ2-6,TRBV5-6,TRBD1,12,TGTGCCAGCAGCGCAAGACAGGGCGTCCTGACTTTC,CASSARQGVLTF
-,TRBJ1-3,TRBV25-1,TRBD1,13,TGTGCCAGCAGACAGGGGACAGGAAACACCATATATTTT,CASRQGTGNTIYF
-,TRBJ1-3,TRBV2,-,15,TGTGCCAGCTGCCTCCGGGACATGAGTGGAAACACCATATATTTT,CASCLRDMSGNTIYF
-,TRBJ1-1,TRBV10-3,-,17,TGTGCCATCAGTGAGGTCCGGCGATTGAGGGTGAGCACTGAAGCTTTCTTT,CAISEVRRLRVSTEAFF
-,TRBJ1-1,TRBV3-1/TRBV3-2,TRBD1,14,TGTGCCAGCAGCCAAGGAGGGACAGGGGGGGAAGCTTTCTTT,CASSQGGTGGEAFF
-,TRBJ1-2,TRBV7-2,TRBD1,15,TGTGCCAGCAGCTTACGGCAGGGACAGAACTATGGCTACACCTTC,CASSLRQGQNYGYTF
-,TRBJ1-1,TRBV4-3,-,14,TGCGCCAGCAGCCACTACACAGGGTACACTGAAGCTTTCTTT,CASSHYTGYTEAFF
-,TRBJ1-5,TRBV1,-,15,TGCACCAGCAGGCTAACAGGGATCCTCGATCAGCCCCAGCATTTT,CTSRLTGILDQPQHF
-,TRBJ1-3,TRBV5-5,-,13,TGTGCCAGCAGCTTGGAGAGCCTCGTCCCCATATATTTT,CASSLESLVPIYF
-,TRBJ1-2,TRBV19,-,17,TGTGCCAGTAGTATAGGAGTCCCGGGTCTCTCCAACTATGGCTACACCTTC,CASSIGVPGLSNYGYTF
-,TRBJ2-7,TRBV27,TRBD1,13,TGTGCCAGCAAGGGGACAGGGTACTACGAGCAGTACTTC,CASKGTGYYEQYF